The clone carrying this T cell receptor (beta chain) was recorded once. Its antigen is as yet unknown. The same CDR3 arises from other DNA sequences in this sample as well. V was pared by 0 bases and J by 0 bases, with 4 bases between. Germline CDR1 is SGDLS and CDR2 is YYNGEE. This CDR3 spans 14 amino acids. This record belongs to a study of shared clonotypes between healthy human individuals. Original processing methods: ImmunoSEQ gave junction-only sequences without quality scores, so filtering differed. Data came from immunoSEQ multiplex PCR; TCRdb stores just in-frame clones and leaves some out. That table furnishes V, J and clone size, whereas the DNA furnished D and trimming. This sample has over 2 million clones, with about 95% found just once. Study findings and constraints: Naive CD4 clonotypes were shared across several donors at about 5%. Clonotype sharing among donors was expected to depend on sequencing depth.

The sequence was collected from a man between 18 and 29 years old in good health. The chain links TRBV9 to TRBJ1-5; no clear D gene. Sequencing used naive CD4+ T cells sorted from blood. As for subset: CD45RA+ positively selected. This chain's CDR3 is CASSVDSSNQPQHF. The DNA of the CDR3 is TGTGCCAGCAGCGTAGATAGTAGCAATCAGCCCCAGCATTTT.